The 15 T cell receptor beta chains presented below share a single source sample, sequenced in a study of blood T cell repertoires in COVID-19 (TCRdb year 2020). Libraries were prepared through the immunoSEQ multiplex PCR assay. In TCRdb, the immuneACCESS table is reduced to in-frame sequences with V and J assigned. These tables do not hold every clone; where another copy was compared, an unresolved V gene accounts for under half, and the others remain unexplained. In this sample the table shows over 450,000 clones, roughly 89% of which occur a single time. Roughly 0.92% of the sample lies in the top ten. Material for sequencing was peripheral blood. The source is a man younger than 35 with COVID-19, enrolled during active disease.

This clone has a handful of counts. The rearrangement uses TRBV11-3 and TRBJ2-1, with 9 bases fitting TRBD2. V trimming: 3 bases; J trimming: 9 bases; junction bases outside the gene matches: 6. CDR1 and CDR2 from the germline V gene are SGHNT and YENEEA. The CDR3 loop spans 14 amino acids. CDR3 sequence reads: CASSFGTSRFEQFF. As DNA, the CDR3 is TGTGCCAGCAGCTTCGGGACTAGCCGGTTTGAGCAGTTCTTC.

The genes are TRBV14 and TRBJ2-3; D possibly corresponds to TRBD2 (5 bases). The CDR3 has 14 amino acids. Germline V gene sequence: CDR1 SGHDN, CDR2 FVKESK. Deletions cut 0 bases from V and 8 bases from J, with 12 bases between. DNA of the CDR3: TGTGCCAGCAGCCAAGATTTCATCGAGGGTACGCAGTATTTT. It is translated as CASSQDFIEGTQYF.

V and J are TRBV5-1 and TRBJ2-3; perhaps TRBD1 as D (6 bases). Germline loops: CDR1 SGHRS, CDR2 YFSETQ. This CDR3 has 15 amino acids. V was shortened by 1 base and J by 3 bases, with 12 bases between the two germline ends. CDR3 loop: CASSLSPGDTDTQYF. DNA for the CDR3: TGCGCCAGCAGCTTGTCCCCAGGGGATACAGATACGCAGTATTTT.

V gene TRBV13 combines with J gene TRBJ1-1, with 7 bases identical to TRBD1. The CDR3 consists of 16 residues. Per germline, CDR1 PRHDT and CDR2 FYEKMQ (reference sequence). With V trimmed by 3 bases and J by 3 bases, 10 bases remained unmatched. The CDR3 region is CASSFSSGGKDTEAFF. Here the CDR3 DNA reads TGTGCCAGCAGCTTTTCCTCAGGGGGTAAGGACACTGAAGCTTTCTTT.

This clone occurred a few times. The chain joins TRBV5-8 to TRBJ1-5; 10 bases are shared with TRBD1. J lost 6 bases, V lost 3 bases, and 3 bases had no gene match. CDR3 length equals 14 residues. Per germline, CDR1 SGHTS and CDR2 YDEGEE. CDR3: CASSSTGGGQPQHF. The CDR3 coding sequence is TGTGCCAGCAGCTCGACAGGGGGCGGTCAGCCCCAGCATTTT.

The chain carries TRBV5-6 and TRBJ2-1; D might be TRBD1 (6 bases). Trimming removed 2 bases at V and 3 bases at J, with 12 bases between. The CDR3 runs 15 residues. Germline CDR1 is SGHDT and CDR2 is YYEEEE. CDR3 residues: CASSLSGGVYNEQFF. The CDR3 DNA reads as TGTGCCAGCAGCTTAAGTGGGGGCGTCTACAATGAGCAGTTCTTC.

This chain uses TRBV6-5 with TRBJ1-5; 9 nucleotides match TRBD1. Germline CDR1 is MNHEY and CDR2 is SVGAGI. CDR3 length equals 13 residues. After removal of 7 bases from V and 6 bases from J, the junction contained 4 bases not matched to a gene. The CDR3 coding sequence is TGTGCCAGCATTATGACAGGGGGTCAGCCCCAGCATTTT. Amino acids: CASIMTGGQPQHF.

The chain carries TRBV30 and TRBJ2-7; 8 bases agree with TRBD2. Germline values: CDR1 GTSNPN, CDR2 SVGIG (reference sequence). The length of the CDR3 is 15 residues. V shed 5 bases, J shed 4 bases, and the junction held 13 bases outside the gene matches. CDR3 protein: CAWLPRLAGSYEQYF. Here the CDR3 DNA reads TGTGCCTGGCTCCCACGTCTAGCGGGTTCTTACGAGCAGTACTTC.

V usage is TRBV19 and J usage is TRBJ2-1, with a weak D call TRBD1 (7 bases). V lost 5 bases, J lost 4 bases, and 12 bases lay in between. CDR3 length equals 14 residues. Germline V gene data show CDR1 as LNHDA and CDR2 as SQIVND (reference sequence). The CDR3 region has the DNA TGTGCCAGTAGTCAGGGGGGCATATACAATGAGCAGTTCTTC. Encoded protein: CASSQGGIYNEQFF.

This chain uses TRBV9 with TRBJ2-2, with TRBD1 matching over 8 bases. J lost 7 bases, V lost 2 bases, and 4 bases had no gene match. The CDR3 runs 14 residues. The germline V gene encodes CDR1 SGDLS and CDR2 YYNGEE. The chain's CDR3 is CASSVQGAGGELFF. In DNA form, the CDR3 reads TGTGCCAGCAGCGTCCAGGGGGCGGGCGGGGAGCTGTTTTTT.

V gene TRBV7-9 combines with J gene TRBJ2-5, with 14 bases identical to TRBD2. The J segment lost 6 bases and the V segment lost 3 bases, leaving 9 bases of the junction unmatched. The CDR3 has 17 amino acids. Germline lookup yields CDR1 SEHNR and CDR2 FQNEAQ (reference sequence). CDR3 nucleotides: TGTGCCAGCAGCTTGAGTGACGGGACTAGCGGGAGTCAGACCCAGTACTTC. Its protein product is CASSLSDGTSGSQTQYF.

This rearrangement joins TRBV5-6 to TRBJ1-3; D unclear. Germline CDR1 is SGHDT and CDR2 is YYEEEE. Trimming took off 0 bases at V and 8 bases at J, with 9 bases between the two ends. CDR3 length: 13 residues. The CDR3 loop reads CASSLAGVDTIYF. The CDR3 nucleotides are TGTGCCAGCAGCTTGGCCGGAGTCGACACCATATATTTT.

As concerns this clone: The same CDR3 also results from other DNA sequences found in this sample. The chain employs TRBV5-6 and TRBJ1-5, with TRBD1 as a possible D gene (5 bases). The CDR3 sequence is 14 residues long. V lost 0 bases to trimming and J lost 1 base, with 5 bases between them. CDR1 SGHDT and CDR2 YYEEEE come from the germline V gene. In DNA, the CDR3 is TGTGCCAGCAGCTTGGGACAGAGCAATCAGCCCCAGCATTTT. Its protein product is CASSLGQSNQPQHF.

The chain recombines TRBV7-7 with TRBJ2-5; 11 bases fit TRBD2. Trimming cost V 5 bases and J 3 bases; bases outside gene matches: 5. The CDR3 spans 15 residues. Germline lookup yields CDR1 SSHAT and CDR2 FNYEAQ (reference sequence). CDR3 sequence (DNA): TGTGCCAGCAGCGATAGCGGGGGGGCAGAAGAGACCCAGTACTTC. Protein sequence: CASSDSGGAEETQYF.

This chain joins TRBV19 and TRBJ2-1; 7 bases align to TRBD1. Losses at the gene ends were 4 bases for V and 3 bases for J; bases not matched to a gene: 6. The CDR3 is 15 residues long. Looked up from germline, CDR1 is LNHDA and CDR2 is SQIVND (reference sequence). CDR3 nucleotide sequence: TGTGCCAGTAGTAACCAGGGGGTAGGCTACAATGAGCAGTTCTTC. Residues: CASSNQGVGYNEQFF.